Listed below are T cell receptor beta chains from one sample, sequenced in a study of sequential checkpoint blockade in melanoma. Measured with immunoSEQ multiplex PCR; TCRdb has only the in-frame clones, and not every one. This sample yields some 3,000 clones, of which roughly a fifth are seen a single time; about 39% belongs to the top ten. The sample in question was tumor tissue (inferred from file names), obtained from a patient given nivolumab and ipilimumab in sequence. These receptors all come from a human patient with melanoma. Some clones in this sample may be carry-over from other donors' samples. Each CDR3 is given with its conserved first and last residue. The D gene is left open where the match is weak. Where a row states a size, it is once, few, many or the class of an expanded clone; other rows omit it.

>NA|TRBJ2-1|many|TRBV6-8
CASNLQGHHNEQFF
TGTGCCAGCAACCTTCAGGGACACCACAATGAGCAGTTCTTC
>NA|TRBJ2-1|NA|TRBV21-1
CASSPLAGSSYNEQFF
TGTGCCAGCAGTCCTTTAGCGGGAAGCTCCTACAATGAGCAGTTCTTC
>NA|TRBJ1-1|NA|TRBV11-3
CASRADGMNTEAFF
TGTGCCAGCAGGGCGGACGGAATGAACACTGAAGCTTTCTTT
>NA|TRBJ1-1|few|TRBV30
CAWSVGAGLTEAFF
TGTGCCTGGAGTGTAGGGGCAGGGCTCACTGAAGCTTTCTTT
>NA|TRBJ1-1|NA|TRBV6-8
CASAGPRNEAFF
TGTGCCAGCGCGGGTCCTCGCAATGAAGCTTTCTTT
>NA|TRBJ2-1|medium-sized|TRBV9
CASGSGGSYNEQFF
TGTGCCAGCGGTAGCGGTGGGTCCTACAATGAGCAGTTCTTC
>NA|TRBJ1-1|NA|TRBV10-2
CASRAGDSMNTEAFF
TGCGCCAGCAGGGCAGGGGATAGCATGAACACTGAAGCTTTCTTT
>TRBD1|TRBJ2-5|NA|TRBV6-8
CASKQGASRQETQYF
TGTGCCAGTAAACAGGGGGCGTCCCGCCAAGAGACCCAGTACTTC
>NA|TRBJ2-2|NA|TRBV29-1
CSVAAETGELFF
TGCAGCGTTGCCGCGGAAACCGGGGAGCTGTTTTTT
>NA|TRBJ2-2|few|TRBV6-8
CASRDIAGELFF
TGTGCCAGCAGAGACATAGCCGGGGAGCTGTTTTTT
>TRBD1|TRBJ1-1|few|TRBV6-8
CASSRRGLNTEAFF
TGTGCCAGCAGCCGCAGGGGGTTGAACACTGAAGCTTTCTTT
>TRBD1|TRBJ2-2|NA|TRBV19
CASRGTGYNTGELFF
TGTGCCAGTAGGGGGACAGGATATAACACCGGGGAGCTGTTTTTT
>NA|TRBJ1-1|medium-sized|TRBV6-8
CASSYSQWGTEAFF
TGTGCCAGCAGTTACTCCCAGTGGGGCACTGAAGCTTTCTTT
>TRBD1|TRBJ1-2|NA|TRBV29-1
CSVDKGAPDGYTF
TGCAGCGTTGACAAGGGGGCGCCTGATGGCTACACCTTC
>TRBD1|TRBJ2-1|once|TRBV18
CASSPLDRGGEQFF
TGTGCCAGCTCACCCTTAGACAGGGGGGGTGAGCAGTTCTTC
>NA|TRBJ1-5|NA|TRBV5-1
CASSQTICTRNQPQHF
TGCGCCAGCAGTCAAACCATTTGTACTAGGAATCAGCCCCAGCATTTT
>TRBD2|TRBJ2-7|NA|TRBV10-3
CASRTSGINEQYF
TGTGCCAGCCGGACTAGCGGTATCAACGAGCAGTACTTC
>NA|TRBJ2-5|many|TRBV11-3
CASSLDRHAGETQYF
TGTGCCAGCAGCTTAGACAGGCACGCCGGGGAGACCCAGTACTTC
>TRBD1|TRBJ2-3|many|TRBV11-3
CASSADRGRTDTQYF
TGTGCCAGCAGCGCCGACAGGGGACGCACAGATACGCAGTATTTT
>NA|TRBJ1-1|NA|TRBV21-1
CASSLGTGASPAFF
TGTGCCAGCAGCTTAGGGACAGGGGCATCCCCGGCTTTCTTT
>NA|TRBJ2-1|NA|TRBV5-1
CASSLALAVNEQFF
TGCGCCAGCAGCTTGGCCTTGGCAGTCAATGAGCAGTTCTTC
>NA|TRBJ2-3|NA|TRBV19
CASSIGGRAVDTQYF
TGTGCCAGTAGTATAGGTGGGCGGGCCGTGGATACGCAGTATTTT
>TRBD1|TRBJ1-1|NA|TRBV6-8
CASTRDRGRVVNTEAFF
TGTGCCAGCACCCGGGACAGGGGGCGGGTGGTGAACACTGAAGCTTTCTTT
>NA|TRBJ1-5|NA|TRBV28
CASRTGPINQPQHF
TGTGCCAGCAGGACGGGACCGATCAATCAGCCCCAGCATTTT
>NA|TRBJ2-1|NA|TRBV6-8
CASIGYSSYNEQFF
TGTGCCAGCATAGGGTATAGTTCCTACAATGAGCAGTTCTTC
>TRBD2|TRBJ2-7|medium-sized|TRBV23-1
CASSPGAGGEQYF
TGCGCCAGCAGCCCCGGTGCGGGGGGCGAGCAGTACTTC